A selection of T cell receptor beta chains follows, all from one sample in a study of Ad26.COV2.S vaccination and SARS-CoV-2 variants. Sequencing was performed with immunoSEQ multiplex PCR; in TCRdb, only in-frame clones are kept and a portion is missing. The table records just under 250,000 clones, around 87% of them present only once. The sample in question was peripheral blood, obtained in a trial of Ad26.COV2.S vaccine versus placebo. These receptors all come from a person between 18 and 65 years old who received the Ad26.COV2.S COVID-19 vaccine or a placebo. Both conserved end residues are part of each CDR3. Fields, in order: J gene, CDR3 length, D gene, clone size, V gene, CDR3 DNA, CDR3 protein. D genes are given only for firm matches. Some rows mark clone size as missing; the rest say once, few, many or name a class of expanded clone.

J gene: TRBJ2-1
CDR3 length: 16
D gene: TRBD2
clone size: .
V gene: TRBV4-2
CDR3 DNA: TGTGCCAGCAGCCCCCAGGGAGCGGGGGGGCCCCATGAGCAGTTCTTC
CDR3 protein: CASSPQGAGGPHEQFF

J gene: TRBJ1-5
CDR3 length: 14
D gene: .
clone size: .
V gene: TRBV5-6
CDR3 DNA: TGTGCCAGCAGCTTGAGGGGGGGCAATCAGCCCCAGCATTTT
CDR3 protein: CASSLRGGNQPQHF

J gene: TRBJ2-1
CDR3 length: 15
D gene: .
clone size: .
V gene: TRBV5-1
CDR3 DNA: TGCGCCAGTCGCCTTTCAGATAGCTCCTACAATGAGCAGTTCTTC
CDR3 protein: CASRLSDSSYNEQFF

J gene: TRBJ2-1
CDR3 length: 14
D gene: .
clone size: .
V gene: TRBV9
CDR3 DNA: TGTGCCAGCAGCGTAGAGGTAGGCTACAATGAGCAGTTCTTC
CDR3 protein: CASSVEVGYNEQFF

J gene: TRBJ1-5
CDR3 length: 16
D gene: TRBD1
clone size: .
V gene: TRBV28
CDR3 DNA: TGTGCCAGCAGTTCTAGGAGGACAGGGGGGGGTCAGCCCCAGCATTTT
CDR3 protein: CASSSRRTGGGQPQHF

J gene: TRBJ2-3
CDR3 length: 21
D gene: TRBD1
clone size: .
V gene: TRBV4-3
CDR3 DNA: TGCGCCAGCAGCCAATGGGCTTGGACAGGGCTAGGAAAAACTAGCACAGATACGCAGTATTTT
CDR3 protein: CASSQWAWTGLGKTSTDTQYF

J gene: TRBJ1-6
CDR3 length: 15
D gene: TRBD1
clone size: .
V gene: TRBV5-4
CDR3 DNA: TGTGCCAGCAGCCTGGGGACAGCTTATAATTCACCCCTCCACTTT
CDR3 protein: CASSLGTAYNSPLHF

J gene: TRBJ2-1
CDR3 length: 16
D gene: TRBD1
clone size: .
V gene: TRBV28
CDR3 DNA: TGTGCCAGCAGTTCCGGGGACAGGGAAGGGTACAATGAGCAGTTCTTC
CDR3 protein: CASSSGDREGYNEQFF

J gene: TRBJ1-2
CDR3 length: 15
D gene: .
clone size: few
V gene: TRBV6-2/TRBV6-3
CDR3 DNA: TGTGCCAGCAGTTACTCGAAGACGGGGGACTATGGCTACACCTTC
CDR3 protein: CASSYSKTGDYGYTF

J gene: TRBJ2-5
CDR3 length: 14
D gene: .
clone size: once
V gene: TRBV12-5
CDR3 DNA: TGTGCTAGTGGTTTGGGGCGGAACCAAGAGACCCAGTACTTC
CDR3 protein: CASGLGRNQETQYF

J gene: TRBJ2-7
CDR3 length: 16
D gene: TRBD2
clone size: .
V gene: TRBV9
CDR3 DNA: TGTGCCAGCAGCCCTACGGGCGGGGGGGCATACTACGAGCAGTACTTC
CDR3 protein: CASSPTGGGAYYEQYF

J gene: TRBJ2-3
CDR3 length: 18
D gene: TRBD2
clone size: .
V gene: TRBV11-2
CDR3 DNA: TGTGCCAGCAGCTTAGGGGCCCTAGGAGCGGGGGCTACAGATACGCAGTATTTT
CDR3 protein: CASSLGALGAGATDTQYF

J gene: TRBJ1-1
CDR3 length: 15
D gene: .
clone size: .
V gene: TRBV5-1
CDR3 DNA: TGCGCCAGCAGCCTCAGGTTGGGGGGTAACACTGAAGCTTTCTTT
CDR3 protein: CASSLRLGGNTEAFF

J gene: TRBJ1-3
CDR3 length: 16
D gene: .
clone size: .
V gene: TRBV11-2
CDR3 DNA: TGTGCCAGCAGCTCCTTCTGGACAGTCTCTGGAAACACCATATATTTT
CDR3 protein: CASSSFWTVSGNTIYF

J gene: TRBJ2-7
CDR3 length: 15
D gene: .
clone size: .
V gene: TRBV18
CDR3 DNA: TGTGCCAGCTCACCTGCGGACGGTCCAGGGGACGAGCAGTACTTC
CDR3 protein: CASSPADGPGDEQYF

J gene: TRBJ2-3
CDR3 length: 17
D gene: .
clone size: few
V gene: TRBV28
CDR3 DNA: TGTGCCAGCAGTTCTCTGCGTCAGGGGTCGAGCACAGATACGCAGTATTTT
CDR3 protein: CASSSLRQGSSTDTQYF

J gene: TRBJ2-5
CDR3 length: 14
D gene: TRBD2
clone size: .
V gene: TRBV9
CDR3 DNA: TGTGCCAGCAGCGGCGGGGGGTTGGTAGAGACCCAGTACTTC
CDR3 protein: CASSGGGLVETQYF

J gene: TRBJ2-3
CDR3 length: 13
D gene: .
clone size: .
V gene: TRBV11-2
CDR3 DNA: TGTGCCAGCAGCTTAGATGCTGGTGATACGCAGTATTTT
CDR3 protein: CASSLDAGDTQYF

J gene: TRBJ2-1
CDR3 length: 12
D gene: .
clone size: .
V gene: TRBV3-1/TRBV3-2
CDR3 DNA: TGTGCCAGCGGGTTCTCCTACAATGAGCAGTTCTTC
CDR3 protein: CASGFSYNEQFF

J gene: TRBJ2-1
CDR3 length: 12
D gene: .
clone size: .
V gene: TRBV18
CDR3 DNA: TGTGCCAGCTCACCACCCGTGACCGAGCAGTTCTTC
CDR3 protein: CASSPPVTEQFF

J gene: TRBJ1-6
CDR3 length: 15
D gene: .
clone size: .
V gene: TRBV19
CDR3 DNA: TGTGCCAGTAGTATGGGCCGGGACATTGTTTCACCCCTCCACTTT
CDR3 protein: CASSMGRDIVSPLHF

J gene: TRBJ2-1
CDR3 length: 17
D gene: TRBD1
clone size: .
V gene: TRBV24-1
CDR3 DNA: TGTGCCACCAGTGACCCGAGGGGGCCGAGCTCCTACAATGAGCAGTTCTTC
CDR3 protein: CATSDPRGPSSYNEQFF

J gene: TRBJ2-7
CDR3 length: 18
D gene: TRBD1
clone size: .
V gene: TRBV5-1
CDR3 DNA: TGCGCCAGCAGCTTGGTCGGGACAGGGGTCGCATTCTCCTACGAGCAGTACTTC
CDR3 protein: CASSLVGTGVAFSYEQYF

J gene: TRBJ2-7
CDR3 length: 15
D gene: .
clone size: .
V gene: TRBV6-5
CDR3 DNA: TGTGCCAGCAGTTTTGGGGGCGGTAGCTCCTACGAGCAGTACTTC
CDR3 protein: CASSFGGGSSYEQYF

J gene: TRBJ1-5
CDR3 length: 16
D gene: TRBD1
clone size: .
V gene: TRBV7-9
CDR3 DNA: TGTGCCAGCAGCTCCCCGGGACAGGGGTTTAATCAGCCCCAGCATTTT
CDR3 protein: CASSSPGQGFNQPQHF

J gene: TRBJ2-1
CDR3 length: 15
D gene: .
clone size: .
V gene: TRBV9
CDR3 DNA: TGTGCCAGCAGCCCACAAAGACTGGTGAACAATGAGCAGTTCTTC
CDR3 protein: CASSPQRLVNNEQFF

J gene: TRBJ2-7
CDR3 length: 15
D gene: TRBD2
clone size: .
V gene: TRBV5-4
CDR3 DNA: TGTGCCAGCAGCACCTCAGGGAGGGGTTCCTACGAGCAGTACTTC
CDR3 protein: CASSTSGRGSYEQYF

J gene: TRBJ2-3
CDR3 length: 16
D gene: .
clone size: .
V gene: TRBV4-3
CDR3 DNA: TGCGCCAGCAGCCAAGAAATCCAGGGCTTCACAGATACGCAGTATTTT
CDR3 protein: CASSQEIQGFTDTQYF

J gene: TRBJ1-5
CDR3 length: 15
D gene: .
clone size: .
V gene: TRBV27
CDR3 DNA: TGTGCCAGCAGTTTGTCAACGGGAAGCAATCAGCCCCAGCATTTT
CDR3 protein: CASSLSTGSNQPQHF

J gene: TRBJ2-3
CDR3 length: 15
D gene: TRBD1
clone size: .
V gene: TRBV6-5
CDR3 DNA: TGTGCCAGCAGTTTACGGACAGGGGGCACAGATACGCAGTATTTT
CDR3 protein: CASSLRTGGTDTQYF

J gene: TRBJ2-7
CDR3 length: 14
D gene: .
clone size: .
V gene: TRBV6-5
CDR3 DNA: TGTGCCAGCACTCCCGCCGAGGTGGGTCGCGAGCAGTACTTC
CDR3 protein: CASTPAEVGREQYF

J gene: TRBJ1-1
CDR3 length: 13
D gene: .
clone size: .
V gene: TRBV2
CDR3 DNA: TGTGCCAGCAATTTGGACAGTATCACTGAAGCTTTCTTT
CDR3 protein: CASNLDSITEAFF

J gene: TRBJ2-7
CDR3 length: 15
D gene: TRBD1
clone size: .
V gene: TRBV27
CDR3 DNA: TGTGCCAGCAGTTTTGATTACAGGGGGAGCTACGAGCAGTACTTC
CDR3 protein: CASSFDYRGSYEQYF

J gene: TRBJ1-3
CDR3 length: 15
D gene: .
clone size: .
V gene: TRBV25-1
CDR3 DNA: TGTGCCAGCAGTATCCCGAGTACCGCTGGAAACACCATATATTTT
CDR3 protein: CASSIPSTAGNTIYF

J gene: TRBJ2-1
CDR3 length: 16
D gene: .
clone size: .
V gene: TRBV7-2
CDR3 DNA: TGTGCCAGCAGCCCCCGGGCGGACAGCTCCTACAATGAGCAGTTCTTC
CDR3 protein: CASSPRADSSYNEQFF

J gene: TRBJ2-3
CDR3 length: 15
D gene: .
clone size: .
V gene: TRBV7-3
CDR3 DNA: TGTGCCAGCAGCCCTTTCAGGGGCAGCACAGATACGCAGTATTTT
CDR3 protein: CASSPFRGSTDTQYF

J gene: TRBJ1-5
CDR3 length: 14
D gene: TRBD1
clone size: .
V gene: TRBV28
CDR3 DNA: TGTGCCAGACCTACAGGGGGCGGCAATCAGCCCCAGCATTTT
CDR3 protein: CARPTGGGNQPQHF

J gene: TRBJ1-1
CDR3 length: 13
D gene: .
clone size: .
V gene: TRBV7-3
CDR3 DNA: TGTGCCAGCAGCTTATATGGCCCGACTGAAGCTTTCTTT
CDR3 protein: CASSLYGPTEAFF

J gene: TRBJ1-5
CDR3 length: 12
D gene: .
clone size: .
V gene: TRBV5-6
CDR3 DNA: TGTGCCAGCAGCTTGGATTCCCAGCCCCAGCATTTT
CDR3 protein: CASSLDSQPQHF

J gene: TRBJ1-6
CDR3 length: 12
D gene: .
clone size: .
V gene: TRBV28
CDR3 DNA: TGTGCCAGCAGACTCATCAATTCACCCCTCCACTTT
CDR3 protein: CASRLINSPLHF

J gene: TRBJ2-5
CDR3 length: 13
D gene: .
clone size: .
V gene: TRBV28
CDR3 DNA: TGTGCCAGCAGTTTCGGGGAGGTAGAGACCCAGTACTTC
CDR3 protein: CASSFGEVETQYF

J gene: TRBJ2-1
CDR3 length: 15
D gene: .
clone size: .
V gene: TRBV19
CDR3 DNA: TGTGCCAGTACTGATGGTAGCGGCCTTAGCTATGAGCAGTTCTTC
CDR3 protein: CASTDGSGLSYEQFF

J gene: TRBJ1-1
CDR3 length: 15
D gene: .
clone size: .
V gene: TRBV4-2
CDR3 DNA: TGTGCCAGCAGCCAAGAACTCCAGGGAGTGGGTGAAGCTTTCTTT
CDR3 protein: CASSQELQGVGEAFF

J gene: TRBJ1-3
CDR3 length: 17
D gene: .
clone size: .
V gene: TRBV9
CDR3 DNA: TGTGCCAGCAGCGCAGAGGGGAGGGAAAGTCCTGGAAACACCATATATTTT
CDR3 protein: CASSAEGRESPGNTIYF

J gene: TRBJ1-1
CDR3 length: 15
D gene: .
clone size: .
V gene: TRBV29-1
CDR3 DNA: TGCAGCGTTGAAGTAGGGCGGGCTCGGAACACTGAAGCTTTCTTT
CDR3 protein: CSVEVGRARNTEAFF

J gene: TRBJ1-3
CDR3 length: 14
D gene: .
clone size: .
V gene: TRBV6-1
CDR3 DNA: TGTGCCAGCAGTGAGGGGCTCTCTGGAAACACCATATATTTT
CDR3 protein: CASSEGLSGNTIYF

J gene: TRBJ1-1
CDR3 length: 14
D gene: TRBD1
clone size: .
V gene: TRBV30
CDR3 DNA: TGTGCCTGTCGGGACAGGGCTTCGGCCACTGAAGCTTTCTTT
CDR3 protein: CACRDRASATEAFF

J gene: TRBJ1-1
CDR3 length: 14
D gene: .
clone size: .
V gene: TRBV5-1
CDR3 DNA: TGCGCCAGCACCGTGGGGGAGACGAACACTGAAGCTTTCTTT
CDR3 protein: CASTVGETNTEAFF